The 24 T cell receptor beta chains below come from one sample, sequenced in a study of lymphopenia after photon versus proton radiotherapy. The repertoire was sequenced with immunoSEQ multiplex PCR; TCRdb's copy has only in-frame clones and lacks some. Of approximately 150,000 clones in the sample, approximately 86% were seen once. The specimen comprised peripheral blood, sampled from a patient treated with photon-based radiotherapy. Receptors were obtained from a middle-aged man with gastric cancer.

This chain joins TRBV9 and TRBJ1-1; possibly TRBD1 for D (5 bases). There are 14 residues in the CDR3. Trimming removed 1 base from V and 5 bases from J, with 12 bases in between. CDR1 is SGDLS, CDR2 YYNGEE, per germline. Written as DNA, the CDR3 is TGTGCCAGCAGCGTAAACCAGGGAGAGACTGAAGCTTTCTTT. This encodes CASSVNQGETEAFF.

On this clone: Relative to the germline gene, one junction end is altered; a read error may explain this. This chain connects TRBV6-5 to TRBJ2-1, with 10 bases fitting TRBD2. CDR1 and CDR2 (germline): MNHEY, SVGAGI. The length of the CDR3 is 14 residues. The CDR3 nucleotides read TGTGCCATCAGTCGTAGCGGGAGGAGCGGTGAGCAGTTCTTC. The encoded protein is CAISRSGRSGEQFF.

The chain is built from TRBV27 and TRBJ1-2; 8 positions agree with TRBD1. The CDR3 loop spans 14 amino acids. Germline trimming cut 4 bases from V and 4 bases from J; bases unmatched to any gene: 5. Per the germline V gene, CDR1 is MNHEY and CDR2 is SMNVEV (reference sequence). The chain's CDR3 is CASSYAGQGYGYTF. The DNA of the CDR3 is TGTGCCAGCAGTTATGCCGGACAGGGCTATGGCTACACCTTC.

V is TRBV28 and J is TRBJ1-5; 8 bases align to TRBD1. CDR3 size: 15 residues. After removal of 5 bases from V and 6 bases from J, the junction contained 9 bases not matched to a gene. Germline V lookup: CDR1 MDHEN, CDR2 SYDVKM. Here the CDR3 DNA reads TGTGCCAGCAGTCCATCTAGACAGGGGCCTCAGCCCCAGCATTTT. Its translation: CASSPSRQGPQPQHF.

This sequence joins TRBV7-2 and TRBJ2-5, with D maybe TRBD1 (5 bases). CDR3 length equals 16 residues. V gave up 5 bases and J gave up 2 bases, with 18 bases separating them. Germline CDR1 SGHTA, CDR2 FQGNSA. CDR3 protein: CASSKDKGPPQETQYF. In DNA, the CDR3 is TGTGCCAGCAGCAAAGATAAGGGGCCCCCTCAAGAGACCCAGTACTTC.

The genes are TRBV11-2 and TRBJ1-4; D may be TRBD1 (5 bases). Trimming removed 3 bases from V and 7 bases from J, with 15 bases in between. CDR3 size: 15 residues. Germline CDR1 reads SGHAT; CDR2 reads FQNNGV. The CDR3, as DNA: TGTGCCAGCAGCTTCAGAGGTCAGGGTGTTGAAAAACTGTTTTTT. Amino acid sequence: CASSFRGQGVEKLFF. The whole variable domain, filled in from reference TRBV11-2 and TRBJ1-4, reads EAGVAQSPRYKIIEKRQSVAFWCNPISGHATLYWYQQILGQGPKLLIQFQNNGVVDDSQLPKDRFSAERLKGVDSTLKIQPAKLEDSAVYLCASSFRGQGVEKLFFGSGTQLSVL.

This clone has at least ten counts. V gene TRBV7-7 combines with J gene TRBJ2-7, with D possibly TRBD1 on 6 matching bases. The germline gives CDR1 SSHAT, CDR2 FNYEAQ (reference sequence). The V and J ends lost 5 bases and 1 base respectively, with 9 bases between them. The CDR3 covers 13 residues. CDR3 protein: CASSHTGSYEQYF. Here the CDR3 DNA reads TGTGCCAGCAGCCACACAGGGTCCTACGAGCAGTACTTC. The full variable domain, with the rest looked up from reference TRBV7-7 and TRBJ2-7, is GAGVSQSPRYKVTKRGQDVTLRCDPISSHATLYWYQQALGQGPEFLTYFNYEAQPDKSGLPSDRFSAERPEGSISTLTIQRTEQRDSAMYRCASSHTGSYEQYFGPGTRLTVT.

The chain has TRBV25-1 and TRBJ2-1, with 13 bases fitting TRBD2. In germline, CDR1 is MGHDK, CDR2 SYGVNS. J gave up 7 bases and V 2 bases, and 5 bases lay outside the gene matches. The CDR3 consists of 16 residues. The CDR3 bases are TGTGCCAGCAGTGAACTTGGACTAGCGGGAGTTAATGAGCAGTTCTTC. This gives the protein CASSELGLAGVNEQFF. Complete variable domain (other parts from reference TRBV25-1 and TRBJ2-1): EADIYQTPRYLVIGTGKKITLECSQTMGHDKMYWYQQDPGMELHLIHYSYGVNSTEKGDLSSESTVSRIRTEHFPLTLESARPSHTSQYLCASSELGLAGVNEQFFGPGTRLTVL.

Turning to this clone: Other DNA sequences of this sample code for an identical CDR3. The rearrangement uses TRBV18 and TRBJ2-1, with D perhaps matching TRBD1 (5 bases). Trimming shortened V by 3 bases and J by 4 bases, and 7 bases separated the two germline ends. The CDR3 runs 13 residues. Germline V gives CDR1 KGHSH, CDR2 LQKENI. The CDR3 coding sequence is TGTGCCAGCTCACCGCAGGGTTACAATGAGCAGTTCTTC. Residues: CASSPQGYNEQFF.

The CDR3 DNA sequence: TGCAGCGTTGGTAGGGCAGGAGATTCCTACGAGCAGTACTTC. Translating gives CSVGRAGDSYEQYF. The rearrangement links TRBV29-1 to TRBJ2-7; D unclear. V lost 4 bases and J 1 base, leaving 14 bases between the germline ends. From germline, CDR1 is SQVTM and CDR2 ANQGSEA. The CDR3 extends over 14 amino acids.

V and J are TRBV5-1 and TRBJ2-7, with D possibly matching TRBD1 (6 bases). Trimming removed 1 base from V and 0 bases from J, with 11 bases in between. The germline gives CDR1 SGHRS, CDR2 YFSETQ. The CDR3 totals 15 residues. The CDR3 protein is CASSLTGNPSYEQYF. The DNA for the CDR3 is TGCGCCAGCAGCTTGACAGGGAACCCCTCCTACGAGCAGTACTTC.

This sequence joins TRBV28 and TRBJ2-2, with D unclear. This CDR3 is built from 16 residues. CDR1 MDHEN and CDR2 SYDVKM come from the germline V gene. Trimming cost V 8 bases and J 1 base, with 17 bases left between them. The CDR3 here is CASGYPSLGNTGELFF. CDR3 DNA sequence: TGTGCCAGCGGATATCCATCCCTAGGGAACACCGGGGAGCTGTTTTTT.

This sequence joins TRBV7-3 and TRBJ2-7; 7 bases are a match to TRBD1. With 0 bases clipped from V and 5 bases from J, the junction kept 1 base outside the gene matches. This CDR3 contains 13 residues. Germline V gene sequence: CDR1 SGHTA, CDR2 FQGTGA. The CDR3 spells CASSLTTGNEQYF. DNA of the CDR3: TGTGCCAGCAGCTTAACGACAGGGAACGAGCAGTACTTC. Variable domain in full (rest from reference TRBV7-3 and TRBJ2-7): GAGVSQTPSNKVTEKGKYVELRCDPISGHTALYWYRQSLGQGPEFLIYFQGTGAADDSGLPNDRFFAVRPEGSVSTLKIQRTERGDSAVYLCASSLTTGNEQYFGPGTRLTVT.

The CDR3 region is CAISDRDGSFGEQFF. The CDR3 bases are TGTGCCATCAGTGACCGGGACGGATCCTTCGGGGAGCAGTTCTTC. This sequence joins TRBV10-3 and TRBJ2-1; D is tentatively TRBD1 or TRBD2 (5 bases each). Per germline, CDR1 ENHRY and CDR2 SYGVKD. The CDR3 length is 15 residues. V shed 3 bases and J shed 10 bases, with 19 bases lying between them.

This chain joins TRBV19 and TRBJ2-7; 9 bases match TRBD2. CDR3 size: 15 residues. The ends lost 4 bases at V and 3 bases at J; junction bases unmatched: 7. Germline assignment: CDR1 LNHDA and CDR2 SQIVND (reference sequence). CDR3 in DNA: TGTGCCAGTAGTACCGGGACTAGCAAAAGCTACGAGCAGTACTTC. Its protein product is CASSTGTSKSYEQYF.

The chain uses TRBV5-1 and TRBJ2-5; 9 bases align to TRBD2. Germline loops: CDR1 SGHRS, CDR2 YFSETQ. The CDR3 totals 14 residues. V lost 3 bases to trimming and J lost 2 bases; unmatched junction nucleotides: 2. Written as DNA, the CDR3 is TGCGCCAGCAGCTCTAGCGGGGCACAAGAGACCCAGTACTTC. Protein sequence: CASSSSGAQETQYF. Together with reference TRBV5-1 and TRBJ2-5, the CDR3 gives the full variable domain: KAGVTQTPRYLIKTRGQQVTLSCSPISGHRSVSWYQQTPGQGLQFLFEYFSETQRNKGNFPGRFSGRQFSNSRSEMNVSTLELGDSALYLCASSSSGAQETQYFGPGTRLLVL.

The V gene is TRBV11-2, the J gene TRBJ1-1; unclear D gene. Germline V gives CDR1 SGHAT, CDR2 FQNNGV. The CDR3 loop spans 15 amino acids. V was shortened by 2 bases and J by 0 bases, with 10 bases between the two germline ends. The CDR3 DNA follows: TGTGCCAGCAGCTTACAAGGTTACATGAACACTGAAGCTTTCTTT. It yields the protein CASSLQGYMNTEAFF.

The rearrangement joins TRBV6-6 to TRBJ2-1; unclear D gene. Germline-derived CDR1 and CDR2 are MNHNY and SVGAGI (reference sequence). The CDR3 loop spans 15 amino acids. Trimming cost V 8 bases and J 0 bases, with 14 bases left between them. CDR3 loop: CASSPTRLSYNEQFF. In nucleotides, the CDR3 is TGTGCCAGCTCTCCGACCCGCCTCTCCTACAATGAGCAGTTCTTC.

The CDR3 DNA follows: TGTGCCAGCAGCGTCCTAGCGGGAGGCCACAATGAGCAGTTCTTC. Translation: CASSVLAGGHNEQFF. The chain combines TRBV9 with TRBJ2-1; 11 bases match TRBD2. Germline-derived CDR1 and CDR2 are SGDLS and YYNGEE. The CDR3 is 15 amino acids. The J segment lost 5 bases and the V segment lost 2 bases, leaving 3 bases of the junction unmatched.

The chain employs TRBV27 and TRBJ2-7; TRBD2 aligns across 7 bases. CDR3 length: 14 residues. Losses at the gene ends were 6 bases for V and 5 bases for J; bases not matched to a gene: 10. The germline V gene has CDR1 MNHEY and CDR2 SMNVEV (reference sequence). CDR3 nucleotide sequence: TGTGCCAGCAGCCAGGGAGGGCATACGAACGAGCAGTACTTC. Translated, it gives CASSQGGHTNEQYF.

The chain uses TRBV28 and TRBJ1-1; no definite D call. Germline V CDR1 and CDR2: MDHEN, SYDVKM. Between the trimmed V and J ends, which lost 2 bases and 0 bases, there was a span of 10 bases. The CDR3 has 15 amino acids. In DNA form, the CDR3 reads TGTGCCAGCAGTTTAACCCACACAGTGAACACTGAAGCTTTCTTT. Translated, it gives CASSLTHTVNTEAFF.

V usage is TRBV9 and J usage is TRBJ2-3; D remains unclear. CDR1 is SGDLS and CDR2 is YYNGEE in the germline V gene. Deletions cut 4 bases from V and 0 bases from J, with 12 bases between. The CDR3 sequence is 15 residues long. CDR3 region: CASSLVMTSTDTQYF. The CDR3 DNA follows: TGTGCCAGCAGCCTAGTCATGACTAGCACAGATACGCAGTATTTT.

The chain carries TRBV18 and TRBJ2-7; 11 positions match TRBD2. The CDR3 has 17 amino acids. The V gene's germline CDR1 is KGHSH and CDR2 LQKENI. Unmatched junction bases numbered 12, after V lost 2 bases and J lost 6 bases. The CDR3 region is CASSPSLAGASGLEQYF. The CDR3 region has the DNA TGTGCCAGCTCACCATCACTAGCGGGAGCCTCCGGGCTCGAGCAGTACTTC. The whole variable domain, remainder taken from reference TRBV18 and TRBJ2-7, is NAGVMQNPRHLVRRRGQEARLRCSPMKGHSHVYWYRQLPEEGLKFMVYLQKENIIDESGMPKERFSAEFPKEGPSILRIQQVVRGDSAAYFCASSPSLAGASGLEQYFGPGTRLTVT.

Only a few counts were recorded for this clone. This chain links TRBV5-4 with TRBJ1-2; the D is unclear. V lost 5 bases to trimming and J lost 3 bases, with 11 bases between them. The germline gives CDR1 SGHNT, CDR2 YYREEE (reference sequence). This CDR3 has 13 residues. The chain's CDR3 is CASRGGNDYGYTF. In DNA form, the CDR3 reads TGTGCCAGCAGAGGAGGGAACGACTATGGCTACACCTTC.